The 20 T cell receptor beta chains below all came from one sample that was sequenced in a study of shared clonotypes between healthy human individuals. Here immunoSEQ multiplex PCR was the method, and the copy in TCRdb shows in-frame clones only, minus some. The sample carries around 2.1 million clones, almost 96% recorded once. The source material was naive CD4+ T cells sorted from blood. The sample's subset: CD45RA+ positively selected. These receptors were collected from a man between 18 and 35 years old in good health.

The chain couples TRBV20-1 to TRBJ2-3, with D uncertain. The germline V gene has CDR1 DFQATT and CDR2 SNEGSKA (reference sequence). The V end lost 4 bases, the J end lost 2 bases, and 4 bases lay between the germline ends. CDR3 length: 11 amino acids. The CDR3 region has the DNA TGCAGTGCTACCATCACAGATACGCAGTATTTT. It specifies CSATITDTQYF.

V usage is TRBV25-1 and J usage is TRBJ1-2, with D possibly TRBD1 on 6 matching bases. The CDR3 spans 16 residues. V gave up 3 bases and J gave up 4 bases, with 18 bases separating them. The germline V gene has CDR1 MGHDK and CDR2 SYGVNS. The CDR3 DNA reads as TGTGCCAGCAGTGAGGCTTACAGGGACTTAAGCTATGGCTACACCTTC. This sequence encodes CASSEAYRDLSYGYTF.

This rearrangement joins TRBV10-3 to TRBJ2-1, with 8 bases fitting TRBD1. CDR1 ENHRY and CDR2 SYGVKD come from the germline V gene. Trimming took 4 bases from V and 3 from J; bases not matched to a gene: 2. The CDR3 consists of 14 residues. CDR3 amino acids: CAISGTGIYNEQFF. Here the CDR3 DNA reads TGTGCCATCAGTGGGACAGGGATCTACAATGAGCAGTTCTTC.

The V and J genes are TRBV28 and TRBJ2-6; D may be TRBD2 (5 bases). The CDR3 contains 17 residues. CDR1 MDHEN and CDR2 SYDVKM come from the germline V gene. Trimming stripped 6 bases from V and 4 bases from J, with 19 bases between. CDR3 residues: CASRPGVQWYGANVLTF. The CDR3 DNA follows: TGTGCCAGCAGACCCGGGGTACAGTGGTACGGGGCCAACGTCCTGACTTTC. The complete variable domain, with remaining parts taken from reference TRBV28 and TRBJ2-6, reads DVKVTQSSRYLVKRTGEKVFLECVQDMDHENMFWYRQDPGLGLRLIYFSYDVKMKEKGDIPEGYSVSREKKERFSLILESASTNQTSMYLCASRPGVQWYGANVLTFGAGSRLTVL.

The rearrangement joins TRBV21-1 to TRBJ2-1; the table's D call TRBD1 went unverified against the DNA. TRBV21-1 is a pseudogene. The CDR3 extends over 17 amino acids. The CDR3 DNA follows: TGTGCCAGCAGCAAAGTGGCCAGGTGCCTCCCCTACAATGAGCAGTTCTTC. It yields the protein CASSKVARCLPYNEQFF.

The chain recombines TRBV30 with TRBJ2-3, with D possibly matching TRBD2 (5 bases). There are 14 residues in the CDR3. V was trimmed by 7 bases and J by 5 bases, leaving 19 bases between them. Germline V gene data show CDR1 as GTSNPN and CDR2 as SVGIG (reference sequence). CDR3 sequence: CASQNGGWGDTQYF. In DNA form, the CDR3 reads TGTGCCTCACAAAATGGCGGGTGGGGAGATACGCAGTATTTT.

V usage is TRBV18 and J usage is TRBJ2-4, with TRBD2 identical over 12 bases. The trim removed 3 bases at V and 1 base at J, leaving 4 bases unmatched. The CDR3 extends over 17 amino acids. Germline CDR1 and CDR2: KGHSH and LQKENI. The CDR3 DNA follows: TGTGCCAGCTCACCCCTAGCGGGAGGGCCGGCCAAAAACATTCAGTACTTC. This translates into CASSPLAGGPAKNIQYF.

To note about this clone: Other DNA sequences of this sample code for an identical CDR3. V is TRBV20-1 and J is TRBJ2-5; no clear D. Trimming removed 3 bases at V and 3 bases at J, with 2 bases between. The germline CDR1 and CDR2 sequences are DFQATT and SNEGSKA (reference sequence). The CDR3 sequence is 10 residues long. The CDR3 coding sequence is TGCAGTGCTAGCAAAGAGACCCAGTACTTC. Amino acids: CSASKETQYF.

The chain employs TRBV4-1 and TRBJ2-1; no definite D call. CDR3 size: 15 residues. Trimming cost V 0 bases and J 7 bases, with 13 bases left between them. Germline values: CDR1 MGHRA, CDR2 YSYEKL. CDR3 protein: CASSQEMVVQNEQFF. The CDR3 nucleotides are TGCGCCAGCAGCCAAGAAATGGTAGTCCAAAATGAGCAGTTCTTC.

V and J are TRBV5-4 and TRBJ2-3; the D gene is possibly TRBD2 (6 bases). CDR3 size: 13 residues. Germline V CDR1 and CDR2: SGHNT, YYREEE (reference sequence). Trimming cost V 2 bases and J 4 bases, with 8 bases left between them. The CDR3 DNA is TGTGCCAGCAGCTTTTCGGGGGCAGATACGCAGTATTTT. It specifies CASSFSGADTQYF.

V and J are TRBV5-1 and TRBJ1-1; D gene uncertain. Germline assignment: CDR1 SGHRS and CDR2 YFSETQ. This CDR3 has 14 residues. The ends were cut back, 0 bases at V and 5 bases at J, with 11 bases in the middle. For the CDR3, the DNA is TGCGCCAGCAGCTTGGAATCCCCGGGGACTGAAGCTTTCTTT. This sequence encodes CASSLESPGTEAFF.

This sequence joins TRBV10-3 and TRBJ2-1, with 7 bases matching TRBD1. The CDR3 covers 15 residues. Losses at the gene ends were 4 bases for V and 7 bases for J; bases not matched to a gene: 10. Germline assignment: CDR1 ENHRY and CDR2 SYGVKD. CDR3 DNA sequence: TGTGCCATCAGTGTACATGGAACAGGGGCGAATGAGCAGTTCTTC. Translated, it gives CAISVHGTGANEQFF.

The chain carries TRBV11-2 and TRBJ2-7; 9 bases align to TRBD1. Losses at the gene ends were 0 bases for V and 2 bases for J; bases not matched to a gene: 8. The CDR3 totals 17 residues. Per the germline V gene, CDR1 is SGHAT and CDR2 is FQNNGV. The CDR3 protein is CASSLELLGQGPYEQYF. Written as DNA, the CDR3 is TGTGCCAGCAGCTTAGAACTTTTGGGACAGGGCCCCTACGAGCAGTACTTC.

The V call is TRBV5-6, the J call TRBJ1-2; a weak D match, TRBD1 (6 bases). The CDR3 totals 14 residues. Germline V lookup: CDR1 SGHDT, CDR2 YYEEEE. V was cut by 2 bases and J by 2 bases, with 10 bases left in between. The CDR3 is CASSFYRVNYGYTF. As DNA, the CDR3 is TGTGCCAGCAGCTTCTACAGGGTCAACTATGGCTACACCTTC. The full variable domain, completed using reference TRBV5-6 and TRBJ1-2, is DAGVTQSPTHLIKTRGQQVTLRCSPKSGHDTVSWYQQALGQGPQFIFQYYEEEERQRGNFPDRFSGHQFPNYSSELNVNALLLGDSALYLCASSFYRVNYGYTFGSGTRLTVV.

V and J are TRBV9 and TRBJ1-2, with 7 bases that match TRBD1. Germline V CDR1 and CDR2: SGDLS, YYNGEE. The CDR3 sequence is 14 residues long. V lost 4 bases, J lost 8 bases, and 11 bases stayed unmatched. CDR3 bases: TGTGCCAGCAGCCCAATCGAGGGGGCTTGGGGCTACACCTTC. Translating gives CASSPIEGAWGYTF.

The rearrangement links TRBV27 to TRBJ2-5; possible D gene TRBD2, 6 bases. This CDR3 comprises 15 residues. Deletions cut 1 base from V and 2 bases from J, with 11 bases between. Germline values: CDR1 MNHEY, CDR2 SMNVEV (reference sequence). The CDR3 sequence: CASSLWGGAQETQYF. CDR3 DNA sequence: TGTGCCAGCAGTTTATGGGGCGGGGCGCAAGAGACCCAGTACTTC.

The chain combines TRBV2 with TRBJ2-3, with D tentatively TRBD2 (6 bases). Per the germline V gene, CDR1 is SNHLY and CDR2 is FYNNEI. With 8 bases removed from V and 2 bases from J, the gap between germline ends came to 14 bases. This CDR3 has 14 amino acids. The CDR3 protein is CASGTSRNTDTQYF. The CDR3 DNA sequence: TGTGCCAGCGGTACTAGCAGAAACACAGATACGCAGTATTTT.

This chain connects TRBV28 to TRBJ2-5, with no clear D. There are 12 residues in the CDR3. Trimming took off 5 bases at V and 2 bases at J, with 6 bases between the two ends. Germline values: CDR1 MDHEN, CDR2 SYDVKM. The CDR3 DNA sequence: TGTGCCAGCAGTAACTCACAAGAGACCCAGTACTTC. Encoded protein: CASSNSQETQYF.

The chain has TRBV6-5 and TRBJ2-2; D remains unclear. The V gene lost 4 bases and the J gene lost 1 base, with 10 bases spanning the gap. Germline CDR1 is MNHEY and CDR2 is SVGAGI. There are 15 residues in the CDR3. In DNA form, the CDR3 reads TGTGCCAGCAGTTTCCAACCCCTGAACACCGGGGAGCTGTTTTTT. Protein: CASSFQPLNTGELFF.

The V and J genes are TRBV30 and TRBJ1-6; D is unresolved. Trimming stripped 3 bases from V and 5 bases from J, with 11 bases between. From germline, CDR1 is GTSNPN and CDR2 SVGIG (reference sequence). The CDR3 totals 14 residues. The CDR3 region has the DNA TGTGCCTGGAGCACCACGGTAAATAATTCACCCCTCCACTTT. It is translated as CAWSTTVNNSPLHF.